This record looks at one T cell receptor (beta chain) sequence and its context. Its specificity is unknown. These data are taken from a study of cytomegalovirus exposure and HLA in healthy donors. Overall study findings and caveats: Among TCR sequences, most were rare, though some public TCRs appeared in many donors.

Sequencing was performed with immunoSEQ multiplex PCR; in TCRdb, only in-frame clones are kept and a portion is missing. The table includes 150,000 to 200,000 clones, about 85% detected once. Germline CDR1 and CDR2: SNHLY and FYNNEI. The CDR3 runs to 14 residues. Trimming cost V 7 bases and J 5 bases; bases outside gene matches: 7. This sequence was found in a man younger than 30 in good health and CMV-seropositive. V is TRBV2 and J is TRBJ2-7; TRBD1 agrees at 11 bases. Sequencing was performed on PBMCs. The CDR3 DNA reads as TGTGCCAGCACCGGGGGGACAGGGGGGCACGAGCAGTACTTC. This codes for CASTGGTGGHEQYF.